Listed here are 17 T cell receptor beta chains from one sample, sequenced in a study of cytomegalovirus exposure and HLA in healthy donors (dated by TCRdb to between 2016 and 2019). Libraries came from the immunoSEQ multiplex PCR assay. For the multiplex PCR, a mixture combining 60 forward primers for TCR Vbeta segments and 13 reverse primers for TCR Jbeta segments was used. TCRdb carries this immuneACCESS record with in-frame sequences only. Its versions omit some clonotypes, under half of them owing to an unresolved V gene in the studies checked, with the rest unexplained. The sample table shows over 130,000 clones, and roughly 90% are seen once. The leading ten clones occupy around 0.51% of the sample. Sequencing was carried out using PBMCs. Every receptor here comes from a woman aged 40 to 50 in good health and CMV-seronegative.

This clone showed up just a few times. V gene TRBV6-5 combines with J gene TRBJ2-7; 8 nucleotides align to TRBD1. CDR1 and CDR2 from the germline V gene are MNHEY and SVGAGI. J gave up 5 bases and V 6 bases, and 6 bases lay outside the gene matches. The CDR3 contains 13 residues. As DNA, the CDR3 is TGTGCCAGCAGCCGACAGGGGTCCCACGAGCAGTACTTC. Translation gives CASSRQGSHEQYF.

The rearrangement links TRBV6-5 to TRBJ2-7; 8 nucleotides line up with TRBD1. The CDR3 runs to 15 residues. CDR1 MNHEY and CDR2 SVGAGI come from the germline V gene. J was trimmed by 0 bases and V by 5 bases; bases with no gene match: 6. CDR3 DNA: TGTGCCAGCAGTAAAACAGGGGGAAGCTCCTACGAGCAGTACTTC. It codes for CASSKTGGSSYEQYF.

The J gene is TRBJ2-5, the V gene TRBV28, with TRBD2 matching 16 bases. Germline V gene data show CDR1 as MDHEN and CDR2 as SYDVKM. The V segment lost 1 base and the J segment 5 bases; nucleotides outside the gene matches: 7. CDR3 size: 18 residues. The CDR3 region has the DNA TGTGCCAGCAGTTTATCGGGACTAGCGGGAGGGCCGTTGGAGACCCAGTACTTC. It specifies CASSLSGLAGGPLETQYF.

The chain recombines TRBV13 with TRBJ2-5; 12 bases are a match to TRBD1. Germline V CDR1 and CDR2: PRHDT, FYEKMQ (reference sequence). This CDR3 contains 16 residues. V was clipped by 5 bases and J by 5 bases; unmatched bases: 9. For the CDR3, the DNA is TGTGCCAGCAGCCCCGGGGGGACAGGGGGCATGGAGACCCAGTACTTC. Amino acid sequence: CASSPGGTGGMETQYF.

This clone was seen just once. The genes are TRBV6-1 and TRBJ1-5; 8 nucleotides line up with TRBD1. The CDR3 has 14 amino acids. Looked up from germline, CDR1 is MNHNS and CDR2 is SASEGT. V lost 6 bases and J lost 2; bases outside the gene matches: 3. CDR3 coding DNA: TGTGCCAGCAGCCCGACAGGGGGCAATCAGCCCCAGCATTTT. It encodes CASSPTGGNQPQHF.

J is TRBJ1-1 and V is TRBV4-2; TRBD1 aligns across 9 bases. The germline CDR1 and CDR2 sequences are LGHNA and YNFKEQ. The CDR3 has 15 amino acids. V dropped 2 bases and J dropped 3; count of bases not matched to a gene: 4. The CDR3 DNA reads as TGTGCCAGCAGCCAAAAGCGGGACAGGGACACTGAAGCTTTCTTT. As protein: CASSQKRDRDTEAFF.

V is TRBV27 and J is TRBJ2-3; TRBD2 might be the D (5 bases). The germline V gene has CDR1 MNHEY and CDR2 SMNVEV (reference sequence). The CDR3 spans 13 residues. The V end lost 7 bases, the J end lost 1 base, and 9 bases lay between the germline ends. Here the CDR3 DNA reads TGTGCCAGCAAACTAGAGGGCACAGATACGCAGTATTTT. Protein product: CASKLEGTDTQYF.

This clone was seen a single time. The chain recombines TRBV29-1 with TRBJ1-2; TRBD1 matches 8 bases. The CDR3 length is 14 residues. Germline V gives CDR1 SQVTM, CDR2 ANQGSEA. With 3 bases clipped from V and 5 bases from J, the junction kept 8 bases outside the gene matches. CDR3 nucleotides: TGCAGCGTTGATGGAGACAGGGGCTATTATGGCTACACCTTC. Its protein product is CSVDGDRGYYGYTF.

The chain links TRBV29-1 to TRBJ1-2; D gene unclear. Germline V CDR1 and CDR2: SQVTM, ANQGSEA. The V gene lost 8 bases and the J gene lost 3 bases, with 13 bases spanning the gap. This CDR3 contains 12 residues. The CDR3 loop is CSIGVGYYGYTF. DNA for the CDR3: TGCAGCATCGGGGTGGGTTACTATGGCTACACCTTC.

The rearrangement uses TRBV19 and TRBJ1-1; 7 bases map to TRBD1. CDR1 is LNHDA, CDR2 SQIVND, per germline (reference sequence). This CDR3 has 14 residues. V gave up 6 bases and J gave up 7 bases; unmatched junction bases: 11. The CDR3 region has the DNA TGTGCCAGTAGGGACAGGAAGGGAGCCTTTGAAGCTTTCTTT. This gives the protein CASRDRKGAFEAFF.

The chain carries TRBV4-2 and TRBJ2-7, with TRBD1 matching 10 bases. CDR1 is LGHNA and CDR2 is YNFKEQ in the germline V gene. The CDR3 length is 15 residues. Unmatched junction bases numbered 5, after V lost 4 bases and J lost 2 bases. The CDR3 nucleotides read TGTGCCAGCAGCCTAGACAGGGGGCTCACCTACGAGCAGTACTTC. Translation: CASSLDRGLTYEQYF.

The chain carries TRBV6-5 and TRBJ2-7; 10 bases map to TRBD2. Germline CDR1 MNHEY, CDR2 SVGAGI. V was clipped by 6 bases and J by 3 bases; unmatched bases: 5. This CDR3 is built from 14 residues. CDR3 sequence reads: CASRPGTSDYEQYF. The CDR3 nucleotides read TGTGCCAGCAGACCCGGGACTAGCGACTACGAGCAGTACTTC.

The chain's CDR3 is CASSIPGQAYEQYF. CDR3 bases: TGTGCCAGCAGTATCCCGGGACAGGCCTACGAGCAGTACTTC. V gene TRBV11-3 combines with J gene TRBJ2-7; 8 bases are shared with TRBD1. This CDR3 has 14 residues. Germline V gene sequence: CDR1 SGHNT, CDR2 YENEEA. V shed 6 bases and J 2 bases; nucleotides not matched to a gene: 6.

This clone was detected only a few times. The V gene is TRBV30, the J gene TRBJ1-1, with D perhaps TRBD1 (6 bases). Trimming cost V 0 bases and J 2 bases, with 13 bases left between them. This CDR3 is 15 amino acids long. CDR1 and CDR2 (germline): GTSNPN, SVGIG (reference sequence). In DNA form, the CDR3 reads TGTGCCTGGAGTGTACTCGGCAGGGGTAACACTGAAGCTTTCTTT. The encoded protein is CAWSVLGRGNTEAFF. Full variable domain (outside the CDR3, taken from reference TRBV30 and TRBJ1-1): SQTIHQWPATLVQPVGSPLSLECTVEGTSNPNLYWYRQAAGRGLQLLFYSVGIGQISSEVPQNLSASRPQDRQFILSSKKLLLSDSGFYLCAWSVLGRGNTEAFFGQGTRLTVV.

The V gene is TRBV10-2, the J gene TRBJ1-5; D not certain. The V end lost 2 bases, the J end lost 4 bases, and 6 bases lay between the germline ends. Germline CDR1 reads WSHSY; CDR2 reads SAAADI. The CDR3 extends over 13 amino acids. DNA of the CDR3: TGCGCCAGCAGTGAGAACACAAATCAGCCCCAGCATTTT. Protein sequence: CASSENTNQPQHF.

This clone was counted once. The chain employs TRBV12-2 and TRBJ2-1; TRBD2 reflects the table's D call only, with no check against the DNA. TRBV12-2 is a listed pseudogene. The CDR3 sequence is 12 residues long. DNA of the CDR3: TGTGCAAGTCGTCTGAGTGCCCATGAGCAGTTCTTC. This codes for CASRLSAHEQFF.

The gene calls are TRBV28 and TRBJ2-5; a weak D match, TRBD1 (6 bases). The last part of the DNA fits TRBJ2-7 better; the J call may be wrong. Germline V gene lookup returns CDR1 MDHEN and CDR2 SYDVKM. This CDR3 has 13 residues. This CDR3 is CASSPGQTDEQYF. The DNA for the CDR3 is TGTGCCAGCAGCCCCGGACAGACGGACGAGCAGTACTTC.